The entry that follows covers one T cell receptor (beta chain) sequence. The target antigen is unknown. The data were obtained in a study of siplizumab effects on memory and regulatory T cells. Points from the study as a whole: Naive T cells were seemingly more diverse than memory cells, and major contributions to the alloresponse seemed to be made by them. Among alloreactive clones, only a minor fraction mapped to unstimulated subsets.

V was clipped by 5 bases and J by 3 bases; unmatched bases: 14. In germline, CDR1 is SGHTA, CDR2 FQGNSA. This CDR3 has 18 amino acids. Here immunoSEQ multiplex PCR was the method, and the copy in TCRdb shows in-frame clones only, minus some. The sample has about 98,000 clones; approximately 90% are singletons. The clonotype was recovered from a human donor in good health. This chain uses TRBV7-2 with TRBJ2-1; 9 bases align to TRBD2. The specimen was CD4+ T cells sorted from blood. The CDR3 DNA follows: TGTGCCAGCAGCCTACGTACCACGACTAGCGGCCTCTACAATGAGCAGTTCTTC. Translating gives CASSLRTTTSGLYNEQFF.